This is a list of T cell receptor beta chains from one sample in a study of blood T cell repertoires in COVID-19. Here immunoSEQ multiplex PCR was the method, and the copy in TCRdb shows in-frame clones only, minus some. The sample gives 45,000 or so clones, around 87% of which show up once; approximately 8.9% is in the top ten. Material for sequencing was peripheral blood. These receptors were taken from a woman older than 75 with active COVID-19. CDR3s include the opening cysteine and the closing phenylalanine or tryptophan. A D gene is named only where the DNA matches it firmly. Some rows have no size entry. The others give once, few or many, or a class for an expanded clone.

cdr3_aa: CASSPERRGRETQYF
cdr3_nt: TGTGCCAGTAGTCCTGAAAGGAGGGGGCGAGAGACCCAGTACTTC
v_call: TRBV19
d_call: NA
j_call: TRBJ2-5
clone_size: once
cdr3_length: 15

cdr3_aa: CASCTGTDYEQYF
cdr3_nt: TGTGCCAGCTGCACAGGGACAGACTACGAGCAGTACTTC
v_call: TRBV5-6
d_call: TRBD1
j_call: TRBJ2-7
clone_size: NA
cdr3_length: 13

cdr3_aa: CATSRGVAGAGNTIYF
cdr3_nt: TGTGCCACCAGCAGAGGGGTCGCAGGGGCTGGAAACACCATATATTTT
v_call: TRBV15
d_call: NA
j_call: TRBJ1-3
clone_size: NA
cdr3_length: 16

cdr3_aa: CASRAPFEREGDNYGYTF
cdr3_nt: TGTGCCAGCAGGGCCCCTTTTGAGAGGGAGGGGGATAACTATGGCTACACCTTC
v_call: TRBV2
d_call: NA
j_call: TRBJ1-2
clone_size: NA
cdr3_length: 18

cdr3_aa: CASSGGTVNEKLFF
cdr3_nt: TGTGCCAGCAGCGGGGGGACAGTTAATGAAAAACTGTTTTTT
v_call: TRBV9
d_call: TRBD1
j_call: TRBJ1-4
clone_size: NA
cdr3_length: 14

cdr3_aa: CSVDAGGGGTEAFF
cdr3_nt: TGCAGCGTTGATGCAGGGGGAGGAGGCACTGAAGCTTTCTTT
v_call: TRBV29-1
d_call: TRBD1
j_call: TRBJ1-1
clone_size: NA
cdr3_length: 14

cdr3_aa: CASTPDRLNTEAFF
cdr3_nt: TGCGCCAGCACCCCGGACAGGTTGAACACTGAAGCTTTCTTT
v_call: TRBV10-2
d_call: TRBD1
j_call: TRBJ1-1
clone_size: NA
cdr3_length: 14

cdr3_aa: CASSPSGLPGPWEQYF
cdr3_nt: TGTGCCAGTAGTCCCTCGGGACTACCGGGCCCCTGGGAGCAGTACTTC
v_call: TRBV19
d_call: TRBD2
j_call: TRBJ2-7
clone_size: NA
cdr3_length: 16

cdr3_aa: CATSDSRRGGYNEQFF
cdr3_nt: TGTGCCACCAGTGATTCTCGGCGGGGGGGCTACAATGAGCAGTTCTTC
v_call: TRBV24-1
d_call: TRBD2
j_call: TRBJ2-1
clone_size: NA
cdr3_length: 16

cdr3_aa: CASSLAGGNTIYF
cdr3_nt: TGTGCCAGCAGCTTGGCCGGTGGAAACACCATATATTTT
v_call: TRBV5-5
d_call: NA
j_call: TRBJ1-3
clone_size: few
cdr3_length: 13

cdr3_aa: CASSLEGSRSGELFF
cdr3_nt: TGCGCCAGCAGCTTAGAGGGCTCCCGGTCCGGGGAGCTGTTTTTT
v_call: TRBV5-1
d_call: NA
j_call: TRBJ2-2
clone_size: NA
cdr3_length: 15

cdr3_aa: CATEGQGNSPLHF
cdr3_nt: TGTGCCACAGAGGGACAGGGCAATTCACCCCTCCACTTT
v_call: TRBV10-3
d_call: TRBD1
j_call: TRBJ1-6
clone_size: NA
cdr3_length: 13

cdr3_aa: CASSPGSNEKLFF
cdr3_nt: TGTGCCAGCAGCCCCGGGAGTAATGAAAAACTGTTTTTT
v_call: TRBV3-1/TRBV3-2
d_call: NA
j_call: TRBJ1-4
clone_size: NA
cdr3_length: 13

cdr3_aa: CASSYSIEGGLHF
cdr3_nt: TGTGCCAGCAGTTACTCGATCGAGGGAGGCCTCCACTTT
v_call: TRBV6-2/TRBV6-3
d_call: NA
j_call: TRBJ1-6
clone_size: NA
cdr3_length: 13

cdr3_aa: CSASPPGRPDDTQYF
cdr3_nt: TGCAGTGCTAGTCCCCCAGGGCGGCCCGACGATACGCAGTATTTT
v_call: TRBV20-1
d_call: NA
j_call: TRBJ2-3
clone_size: NA
cdr3_length: 15

cdr3_aa: CASRDNSNTGELFF
cdr3_nt: TGTGCCAGTCGGGACAACTCGAACACCGGGGAGCTGTTTTTT
v_call: TRBV7-2
d_call: NA
j_call: TRBJ2-2
clone_size: NA
cdr3_length: 14

cdr3_aa: CASSLPIGGELFF
cdr3_nt: TGTGCCAGCAGCCTCCCGATCGGCGGGGAGCTGTTTTTT
v_call: TRBV5-6
d_call: NA
j_call: TRBJ2-2
clone_size: NA
cdr3_length: 13

cdr3_aa: CATSDPTSGGLSTDTQYF
cdr3_nt: TGTGCCACCAGTGATCCGACTAGCGGGGGACTTAGCACAGATACGCAGTATTTT
v_call: TRBV24-1
d_call: TRBD2
j_call: TRBJ2-3
clone_size: NA
cdr3_length: 18

cdr3_aa: CASSPGTGLGGELFF
cdr3_nt: TGTGCCAGCAGCCCGGGGACAGGCCTGGGCGGGGAGCTGTTTTTT
v_call: TRBV7-2
d_call: TRBD1
j_call: TRBJ2-2
clone_size: NA
cdr3_length: 15

cdr3_aa: CASSQVNSYNSPLHF
cdr3_nt: TGTGCCAGCAGCCAAGTTAACTCCTATAATTCACCCCTCCACTTT
v_call: TRBV3-1/TRBV3-2
d_call: NA
j_call: TRBJ1-6
clone_size: NA
cdr3_length: 15

cdr3_aa: CASSTGTGGNGNTIYF
cdr3_nt: TGTGCCAGCTCGACCGGGACAGGGGGGAACGGAAACACCATATATTTT
v_call: TRBV18
d_call: TRBD1
j_call: TRBJ1-3
clone_size: NA
cdr3_length: 16

cdr3_aa: CASTDSSYNEQFF
cdr3_nt: TGTGCCAGCACCGACTCCTCCTACAATGAGCAGTTCTTC
v_call: TRBV6-6
d_call: NA
j_call: TRBJ2-1
clone_size: once
cdr3_length: 13

cdr3_aa: CASRRTDMNTGELFF
cdr3_nt: TGTGCCAGCAGACGGACAGACATGAACACCGGGGAGCTGTTTTTT
v_call: TRBV2
d_call: NA
j_call: TRBJ2-2
clone_size: NA
cdr3_length: 15

cdr3_aa: CASSLDGGYSGNTIYF
cdr3_nt: TGTGCCAGCAGCTTGGACGGGGGGTACTCTGGAAACACCATATATTTT
v_call: TRBV5-4
d_call: NA
j_call: TRBJ1-3
clone_size: NA
cdr3_length: 16

cdr3_aa: CAWSNSGTGGEKLFF
cdr3_nt: TGTGCCTGGAGCAACTCCGGGACAGGGGGAGAAAAACTGTTTTTT
v_call: TRBV30
d_call: TRBD1
j_call: TRBJ1-4
clone_size: NA
cdr3_length: 15